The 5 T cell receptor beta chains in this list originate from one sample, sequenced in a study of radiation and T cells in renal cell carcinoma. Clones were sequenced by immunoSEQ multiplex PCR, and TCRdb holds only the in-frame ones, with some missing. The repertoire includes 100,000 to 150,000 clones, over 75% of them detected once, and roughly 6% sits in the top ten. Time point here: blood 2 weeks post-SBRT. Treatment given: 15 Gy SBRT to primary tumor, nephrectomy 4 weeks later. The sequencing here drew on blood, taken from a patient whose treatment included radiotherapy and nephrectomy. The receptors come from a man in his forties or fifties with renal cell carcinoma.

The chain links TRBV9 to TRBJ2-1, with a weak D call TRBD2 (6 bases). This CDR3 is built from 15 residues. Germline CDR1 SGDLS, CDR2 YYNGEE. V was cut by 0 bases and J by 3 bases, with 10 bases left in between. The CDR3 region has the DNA TGTGCCAGCAGCGTAGCGGGAGATGTCTACAATGAGCAGTTCTTC. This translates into CASSVAGDVYNEQFF.

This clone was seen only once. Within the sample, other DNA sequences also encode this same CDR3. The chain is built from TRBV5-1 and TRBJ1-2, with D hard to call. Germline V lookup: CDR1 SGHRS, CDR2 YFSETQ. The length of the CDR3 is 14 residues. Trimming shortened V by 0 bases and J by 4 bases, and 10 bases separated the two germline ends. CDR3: CASSLAVTVYGYTF. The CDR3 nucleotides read TGCGCCAGCAGCTTGGCCGTGACGGTCTATGGCTACACCTTC.

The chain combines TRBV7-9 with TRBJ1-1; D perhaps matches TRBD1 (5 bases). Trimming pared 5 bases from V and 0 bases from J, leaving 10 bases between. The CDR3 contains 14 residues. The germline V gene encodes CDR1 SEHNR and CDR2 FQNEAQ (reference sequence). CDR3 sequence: CASSTRGVNTEAFF. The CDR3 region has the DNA TGTGCCAGCAGCACCCGGGGGGTGAACACTGAAGCTTTCTTT. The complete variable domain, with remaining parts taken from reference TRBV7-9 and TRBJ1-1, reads DTGVSQNPRHKITKRGQNVTFRCDPISEHNRLYWYRQTLGQGPEFLTYFQNEAQLEKSRLLSDRFSAERPKGSFSTLEIQRTEQGDSAMYLCASSTRGVNTEAFFGQGTRLTVV.

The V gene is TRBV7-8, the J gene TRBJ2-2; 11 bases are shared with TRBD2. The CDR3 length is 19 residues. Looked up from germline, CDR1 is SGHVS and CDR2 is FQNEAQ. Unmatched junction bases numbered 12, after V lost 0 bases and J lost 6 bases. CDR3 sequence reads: CASSLALRLAGKRAGELFF. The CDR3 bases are TGTGCCAGCAGCTTAGCGCTCAGACTAGCGGGGAAGAGGGCCGGGGAGCTGTTTTTT.

CDR3 DNA sequence: TGTGCCAGCAGCTTAGTAGGGAATCAGCCCCAGCATTTT. Its protein product is CASSLVGNQPQHF. The chain recombines TRBV7-9 with TRBJ1-5; D remains ambiguous. V lost 1 base and J lost 4, with 5 bases in between. Germline CDR1 and CDR2: SEHNR and FQNEAQ (reference sequence). The CDR3 has 13 amino acids.